Listed here are 23 T cell receptor beta chains from one sample, sequenced in a study of tumor-infiltrating lymphocytes in primary liver carcinoma. TCR beta cDNA was made from approximately 500 ng total RNA with a constant-region primer. Modified slightly, ARM-PCR produced TCR beta libraries over three nested multiplex PCR rounds. Forward primers for TRBV1-TRBV30 and a C-beta reverse primer served the first two PCR rounds, at 10 cycles each. A single record per CDR3 protein comes from TCRdb applying MiXCR to the multiplex PCR reads. The sample contains more than 30,000 distinct CDR3 sequences, over 60% of which appear only once. Taking roughly 20-34 mg of unsorted bulk tissue, the authors co-extracted RNA and DNA. Sequenced sample: liver tumor tissue from sampling region 5. The subset is: tumor region T5, tumor centre. The receptor source for this set is a man between 40 and 49 years old with primary liver carcinoma and hepatitis B virus infection.

CDR3 DNA: TGTGCCAGCAGCTTAGATATCCTAGCGGGGAGTTTGGAGACCCAGTACTTC. Protein sequence: CASSLDILAGSLETQYF. J is TRBJ2-5 and V is TRBV11-2; 9 nucleotides align to TRBD2. The CDR3 spans 17 residues. The germline V gene encodes CDR1 SGHAT and CDR2 FQNNGV. V shed 0 bases, J shed 5 bases, and the junction held 10 bases outside the gene matches.

This clonotype was observed many times. The chain recombines TRBV19 with TRBJ2-1; 10 bases fit TRBD2. With 3 bases clipped from V and 9 bases from J, the junction kept 2 bases outside the gene matches. CDR1 is LNHDA and CDR2 is SQIVND in the germline V gene (reference sequence). The CDR3 is 13 residues long. This CDR3 reads CASSIRTSGEQFF. CDR3 nucleotide sequence: TGTGCCAGTAGTATTCGGACTAGCGGTGAGCAGTTCTTC.

About this clonotype: At one boundary the junction diverges from the germline segment, which might be a read error. CDR3 amino acids: CASNLGQGASYDYTF. CDR3 nucleotides: TGTGCCAGCAACCTCGGACAGGGGGCAAGCTATGACTACACCTTC. The genes are TRBV12-3 or TRBV12-4 and TRBJ1-2; 11 bases agree with TRBD1. The CDR3 contains 15 residues.

This chain uses TRBV6-5 with TRBJ2-1, with TRBD2 identical over 8 bases. The CDR3 has 13 residues. V dropped 9 bases and J dropped 5; count of bases not matched to a gene: 6. Looked up from germline, CDR1 is MNHEY and CDR2 is SVGAGI. The CDR3 coding sequence is TGTGCCAGTCGATTAGCGGGAAACAATGAGCAGTTCTTC. Its translation is CASRLAGNNEQFF.

Regarding this clonotype: Lacking the conserved final phenylalanine or tryptophan, this CDR3 likely reflects a read error. This chain links TRBV4-2 with TRBJ2-3; 7 nucleotides line up with TRBD2. The CDR3 has 18 residues. The germline gives CDR1 LGHNA, CDR2 YNFKEQ. Trimming removed 1 base from V and 4 bases from J; junction bases left unmatched: 14. Written as DNA, the CDR3 is TGTGCCAGCAGCCAAGTGGCGCTTCTGGCGGGAGCGGCAGATACGCAGTATTCT. This encodes CASSQVALLAGAADTQYS.

For this clonotype: A junction end diverges from the germline sequence, so it may reflect a read error. The chain links TRBV6-5 to TRBJ2-1, with 9 nucleotides matching TRBD2. Germline CDR1 and CDR2: MNHEY and SVGAGI. This CDR3 has 15 residues. Here the CDR3 reads CASSYSTSGHNEQSF. Here the CDR3 DNA reads TGTGCAAGCAGTTACTCGACTAGCGGTCACAATGAGCAGTCCTTC.

This chain joins TRBV6-5 and TRBJ2-7, with D tentatively TRBD1 (6 bases). Germline V gene lookup returns CDR1 MNHEY and CDR2 SVGAGI. The CDR3 has 15 amino acids. Trimming shortened V by 2 bases and J by 0 bases, and 11 bases separated the two germline ends. For the CDR3, the DNA is TGTGCCAGCAGTTACAAGGACAGCAGCTCCTACGAGCAGTACTTC. This encodes CASSYKDSSSYEQYF.

This rearrangement joins TRBV20-1 to TRBJ2-7; TRBD1 is a possible D gene (6 bases). The CDR3 covers 19 residues. Germline V gene lookup returns CDR1 DFQATT and CDR2 SNEGSKA (reference sequence). V was cut by 3 bases and J by 1 base, with 28 bases left in between. The CDR3 here is CSARVTYGDKSPISYEQYF. DNA of the CDR3: TGCAGTGCTAGGGTCACGTATGGGGACAAGTCTCCCATATCCTACGAGCAGTACTTC.

The chain combines TRBV4-1 with TRBJ2-2; 7 bases match TRBD1. This CDR3 contains 14 residues. J gave up 7 bases and V 6 bases, and 8 bases lay outside the gene matches. Germline V gene sequence: CDR1 MGHRA, CDR2 YSYEKL. The CDR3 DNA reads as TGCGCCAGCAGACTAGGGGGCCAGGGCGGGGAGCTGTTTTTT. It specifies CASRLGGQGGELFF.

This clonotype was found many times. The chain couples TRBV5-1 to TRBJ2-2, with D perhaps being TRBD1 or TRBD2 (5 bases each). This CDR3 is 14 amino acids long. The V and J ends lost 5 bases and 6 bases respectively, with 14 bases between them. Germline V gene data show CDR1 as SGHRS and CDR2 as YFSETQ. The CDR3 nucleotides read TGCGCCAGCAGTATGGGGGTTCTTTCCGGGGAGCTGTTTTTT. Residues: CASSMGVLSGELFF.

This chain links TRBV20-1 with TRBJ1-4; possible D gene TRBD1, 6 bases. The germline V gene has CDR1 DFQATT and CDR2 SNEGSKA (reference sequence). CDR3 length: 14 amino acids. Trimming took 5 bases from V and 0 from J, leaving 10 bases between them. The CDR3 DNA reads TGCAGTGCTCGCAGGGGAGCAACTAATGAAAAACTGTTTTTT. Its protein is CSARRGATNEKLFF.

Note on this clonotype: At one end the junction does not follow the germline gene, possibly because of a read error. The J gene is TRBJ2-3, the V gene TRBV10-3; D may be TRBD2 (6 bases). CDR3 length equals 16 residues. Germline CDR1 ENHRY, CDR2 SYGVKD. CDR3 in DNA: TGTGCCATCAGGCACACTAGCTGGGTTAGCACGGATACGCAGTATTTT. Its translation: CAIRHTSWVSTDTQYF.

In DNA, the CDR3 is TGCAACAACAGCCAAGATACAGGGGGGGCCTACGAGCAGTACTTC. It encodes CNNSQDTGGAYEQYF. The chain couples TRBV4-1 to TRBJ2-7; D is perhaps TRBD1 (8 bases). Germline CDR1 is MGHRA and CDR2 is YSYEKL. The CDR3 totals 15 residues.

Turning to this clonotype: The CDR3 ends on some other residue instead of the conserved phenylalanine or tryptophan, so this is likely a read error. The V gene is TRBV10-3, the J gene TRBJ2-7; 16 bases agree with TRBD2. Germline loops: CDR1 ENHRY, CDR2 SYGVKD. The CDR3 spans 19 residues. This CDR3 reads CVITKRSGLAGGFSYEQYI. The CDR3, as DNA: TGTGTCATCACAAAACGATCGGGACTAGCGGGAGGGTTCTCCTACGAGCAGTACATC.

Details on this clonotype: No conserved phenylalanine or tryptophan ends this CDR3, so it is likely a read error. The chain couples TRBV6-6 to TRBJ2-2, with 13 bases matching TRBD2. This CDR3 is built from 20 residues. Germline-derived CDR1 and CDR2 are MNHNY and SVGAGI (reference sequence). The CDR3 DNA is TGTGTCAGCAGTCCGCTCGTGGGACTAGCGGGGCCAACAAACACCGGGGAGCTGTTTCTT. Translated, it gives CVSSPLVGLAGPTNTGELFL.

Concerning this clonotype: At one end the junction does not follow the germline gene, possibly because of a read error. V usage is TRBV12-3 or TRBV12-4 and J usage is TRBJ1-2; D call uncertain. The CDR3 spans 14 residues. For the CDR3, the DNA is TGTGCCAGCGGTTTTCGTGGGAGTAGTTATGGCTACACCTTC. This sequence encodes CASGFRGSSYGYTF.

The chain recombines TRBV6-2 or TRBV6-3 with TRBJ1-1; no clear D gene. Germline lookup yields CDR1 MNHEY and CDR2 SVGEGT. The CDR3 contains 14 residues. Trimming took 3 bases from V and 10 from J, leaving 18 bases between them. The CDR3, as DNA: TGTGCCAGCAGTTATCCAGAGCTGAACACCGTAGCTTTCTTT. It specifies CASSYPELNTVAFF.

With regard to this clonotype: One end of the junction varies from germline; a read error may be responsible. This chain uses TRBV9 with TRBJ2-7, with 9 bases identical to TRBD1. In germline, CDR1 is SGDLS, CDR2 YYNGEE. This CDR3 spans 15 amino acids. The CDR3 DNA sequence: TGTGCCAGTAGCGCCGGACTGGGACAGGGTGACGAGCAGTACTTC. Its translation is CASSAGLGQGDEQYF.

With respect to this clonotype: This may be a read error, as it is one base from a much larger clone. The chain carries TRBV11-2 and TRBJ2-1; 7 nucleotides match TRBD1. The CDR3 covers 15 residues. Per the germline V gene, CDR1 is SGHAT and CDR2 is FQNNGV. CDR3 nucleotide sequence: TGTACCAGCAGCTCACGGGACAGCCCCTACAATGAGCAGTTCTTC. Translation gives CTSSSRDSPYNEQFF.

Points on this clonotype: One end of the junction varies from germline; a read error may be responsible. This chain links TRBV5-5 with TRBJ2-7, with 8 bases identical to TRBD1. CDR3 length: 14 amino acids. Germline-derived CDR1 and CDR2 are SGHKS and YYEKEE (reference sequence). The CDR3 is CVSNFRDRGYEQYF. The CDR3 region has the DNA TGTGTCAGCAACTTCCGCGACAGGGGTTACGAGCAGTACTTC. Filled out from reference TRBV5-5 and TRBJ2-7, the complete variable domain reads DAGVTQSPTHLIKTRGQQVTLRCSPISGHKSVSWYQQVLGQGPQFIFQYYEKEERGRGNFPDRFSARQFPNYSSELNVNALLLGDSALYLCVSNFRDRGYEQYFGPGTRLTVT.

A note on this clonotype: The final CDR3 position lacks the conserved phenylalanine or tryptophan, pointing to a likely read error. In DNA, the CDR3 is TGTGCCAGCAGTACCCCCAGGGGGCCGCCCCAAGAGACCCAGTACCTC. Its translation: CASSTPRGPPQETQYL. The V call is TRBV6-6, the J call TRBJ2-5, with 8 bases fitting TRBD1. Germline V gives CDR1 MNHNY, CDR2 SVGAGI (reference sequence). The CDR3 spans 16 residues. J gave up 1 base and V 5 bases, and 9 bases lay outside the gene matches.

By frequency in the sample, this clonotype is large. The chain employs TRBV29-1 and TRBJ2-3; TRBD2 might be the D (6 bases). V lost 4 bases, J lost 6 bases, and 11 bases lay in between. Per germline, CDR1 SQVTM and CDR2 ANQGSEA. This CDR3 is 12 amino acids long. CDR3 in amino acids: CSVGQGGDTQYF. The CDR3 DNA sequence: TGCAGCGTTGGGCAGGGAGGCGATACGCAGTATTTT.

Within the sample, this clonotype is medium-sized. The rearrangement joins TRBV29-1 to TRBJ1-2; no firm D call. This CDR3 spans 11 amino acids. V was pared by 4 bases and J by 6 bases, with 9 bases between. Germline V CDR1 and CDR2: SQVTM, ANQGSEA. CDR3 in DNA: TGCAGCGTTGTCCAAGGGAATGGCTACACCTTC. Protein: CSVVQGNGYTF.